Listed below are T cell receptor beta chains from one sample, sequenced in a study of CD8+ T cells in alopecia areata. The data were produced by immunoSEQ multiplex PCR, yet TCRdb's version contains in-frame clones alone and is incomplete. Here the sample spans some 160,000 clones, about three fifths being singletons. This specimen consisted of CD4+ T cells sorted from blood, obtained at week 4, from a patient treated with tofacitinib. These receptor sequences come from a human donor with alopecia areata. CDR3s include the opening cysteine and the closing phenylalanine or tryptophan. Fields, in order: J gene, clone size, D gene, V gene, CDR3 DNA, CDR3 protein. D genes are given only for firm matches. Rows may omit the clone size; those that give it use once, few, many or a size class.

>TRBJ1-5|.|.|TRBV9
TGTGCCAGCAGCGTAGAGGTAGGCGGGCCCCAGCATTTT
CASSVEVGGPQHF
>TRBJ1-1|.|.|TRBV4-3
TGCGCCAGCAGCCAAGTAGGGGGGTACACTGAAGCTTTCTTT
CASSQVGGYTEAFF
>TRBJ1-2|.|.|TRBV29-1
TGCAGCGTTGATAAGGAAAGGGGCGCGTCGGATGGCTACACCTTC
CSVDKERGASDGYTF
>TRBJ2-7|.|TRBD1|TRBV25-1
TGTGCCAGCAGCGGACAGGGGGCTCTCTACGAGCAGTACTTC
CASSGQGALYEQYF
>TRBJ1-2|.|.|TRBV16
TGTGCCAGCAGCCAATCCCTGGACAGCTATGGCTACACCTTC
CASSQSLDSYGYTF
>TRBJ2-4|.|TRBD1|TRBV6-6
TGTGCCAGCAATCCGGACAGGGCGATTCAAAACATTCAGTACTTC
CASNPDRAIQNIQYF
>TRBJ1-4|.|.|TRBV30
TGTGCCTGGAGCCGAGTCGGGACTAATGAAAAACTGTTTTTT
CAWSRVGTNEKLFF
>TRBJ2-3|.|.|TRBV2
TGTGCCAGCAGGGGGTCAGGGATTAGCACAGATACGCAGTATTTT
CASRGSGISTDTQYF
>TRBJ1-2|once|.|TRBV30
TGTGCCTGGAGTGTATCAGGGACCGGGGGCTACACCTTC
CAWSVSGTGGYTF
>TRBJ2-6|.|.|TRBV11-2
TGTGCCAGCACCCCGGGACATAATGCCTGGGGGGCCAACGTCCTGACTTTC
CASTPGHNAWGANVLTF
>TRBJ1-1|.|.|TRBV2
TGTGCCAGCACCGCGAACACTGAAGCTTTCTTT
CASTANTEAFF
>TRBJ2-3|once|TRBD1|TRBV7-9
TGTGCCAGCAGCTTAAACAGGGGACACCCAAGCACAGATACGCAGTATTTT
CASSLNRGHPSTDTQYF
>TRBJ2-7|.|.|TRBV6-5
TGTGCCAGCAGTAAGGTTCCCAGAAGTTACGAGCAGTACTTC
CASSKVPRSYEQYF
>TRBJ2-2|.|.|TRBV29-1
TGCAGCGTTGGACCGTCCACCGGGGAGCTGTTTTTT
CSVGPSTGELFF
>TRBJ2-1|.|TRBD1|TRBV30
TGTGCCTGGAGCGAAGACAGGGGGCGTGATGAGCAGTTCTTC
CAWSEDRGRDEQFF
>TRBJ1-1|.|.|TRBV29-1
TGCAGCGTTGATTTGGGGGCCCGGTCTGAAGCTTTCTTT
CSVDLGARSEAFF
>TRBJ1-1|.|.|TRBV29-1
TGCAGCGTTCCTACCAGGACGTCTGAAGCTTTCTTT
CSVPTRTSEAFF
>TRBJ1-5|.|.|TRBV6-1
TGTGCCAGCAGTGAATCGGGAGGAGATCAGCCCCAGCATTTT
CASSESGGDQPQHF
>TRBJ2-5|.|TRBD2|TRBV4-3
TGCGCCAGCAGCCAAGGGGCACTAGCGGGAGAGACCCAGTACTTC
CASSQGALAGETQYF
>TRBJ1-6|once|TRBD1|TRBV30
TGTGCCTGGAGCGGACAGGGTGGACCCCTCCACTTT
CAWSGQGGPLHF
>TRBJ2-5|once|TRBD1|TRBV6-5
TGTGCCAGCAGGGACAGGGGTTACCAAGAGACCCAGTACTTC
CASRDRGYQETQYF
>TRBJ2-4|.|.|TRBV6-6
TGTGCCAGCAGGCCAGCCAAAAACATTCAGTACTTC
CASRPAKNIQYF
>TRBJ2-7|.|.|TRBV5-4
TGTGCCAGCAGCTTGCTGAGGGGGGACGAGCAGTACTTC
CASSLLRGDEQYF
>TRBJ2-5|few|.|TRBV7-8
TGTGCCAGCAGCTTAATGGTAGAGACCCAGTACTTC
CASSLMVETQYF
>TRBJ2-5|.|.|TRBV14
TGTGCCAGCAGCCTCGGGGAGACCCAGTACTTC
CASSLGETQYF
>TRBJ2-5|few|.|TRBV7-3
TGTGCCAGCAGCTCTAGACAGTCCCAAGAGACCCAGTACTTC
CASSSRQSQETQYF
>TRBJ1-1|.|.|TRBV5-1
TGCGCCAGCAGCTTGGCCGAAGGAATGAACACTGAAGCTTTCTTT
CASSLAEGMNTEAFF
>TRBJ2-5|few|.|TRBV19
TGTGCCAGTAGTATAGACAGTTCCGAAGAGACCCAGTACTTC
CASSIDSSEETQYF
>TRBJ1-4|.|.|TRBV29-1
TGCAGCGTTGAAGGGGGACCCGCTAATGAAAAACTGTTTTTT
CSVEGGPANEKLFF
>TRBJ2-6|.|.|TRBV30
TGTGCCTGGAGGGGACGGCACTCTGGGGCCAACGTCCTGACTTTC
CAWRGRHSGANVLTF
>TRBJ2-7|.|TRBD1|TRBV7-9
TGTGCCAGCAGCTTCGGGACAGGGACCTACGAGCAGTACTTC
CASSFGTGTYEQYF
>TRBJ2-1|.|.|TRBV5-1
TGCGCCAGCAGCTTGGAGGACAATGAGCAGTTCTTC
CASSLEDNEQFF
>TRBJ2-5|.|TRBD1|TRBV28
TGTGCCAGCAGTTTGCGGACAGGGGGCTTGGAGACCCAGTACTTC
CASSLRTGGLETQYF
>TRBJ2-1|.|.|TRBV6-5
TGTGCCAGCAGTTATCCGACGGGATTAAACAATGAGCAGTTCTTC
CASSYPTGLNNEQFF
>TRBJ1-3|.|.|TRBV29-1
TGCAGCGTTGCCGGGCCCGGAAACACCATATATTTT
CSVAGPGNTIYF
>TRBJ2-5|.|TRBD1|TRBV29-1
TGCAGCGTTCGACAGGGGCCAGAGACCCAGTACTTC
CSVRQGPETQYF
>TRBJ2-5|.|.|TRBV29-1
TGCAGCGTCGTGGGACTGCAAGAGACCCAGTACTTC
CSVVGLQETQYF
>TRBJ2-7|.|TRBD2|TRBV6-5
TGTGCCAGCAGTTACGGGGGGGGCGAGCAGTACTTC
CASSYGGGEQYF
>TRBJ2-5|.|TRBD2|TRBV7-2
TGTGCCAGCAGCACCCGGACTAGCGGGGGGGTAGAGACCCAGTACTTC
CASSTRTSGGVETQYF
>TRBJ2-2|.|.|TRBV7-2
TGTGCCAGCAGCTTGGACAGAGGGGAGCTGTTTTTT
CASSLDRGELFF
>TRBJ2-5|.|.|TRBV7-6
TGTGCCAGCAGCGGACAAGAGACCCAGTACTTC
CASSGQETQYF
>TRBJ1-1|.|.|TRBV15
TGTGCCACCAGCAGAGTAGCGGTTAGCCCTGAAGCTTTCTTT
CATSRVAVSPEAFF
>TRBJ1-2|.|.|TRBV30
TGTGCCTGGAGTGCGGCTGCACTTGGCTACACCTTC
CAWSAAALGYTF
>TRBJ2-5|.|.|TRBV11-2
TGTGCCAGCAGTCTCCTGGGACCCCAAGAGACCCAGTACTTC
CASSLLGPQETQYF
>TRBJ1-4|.|.|TRBV6-5
TGTGCCAGCAGTTGGGACGAGAATGAAAAACTGTTTTTT
CASSWDENEKLFF